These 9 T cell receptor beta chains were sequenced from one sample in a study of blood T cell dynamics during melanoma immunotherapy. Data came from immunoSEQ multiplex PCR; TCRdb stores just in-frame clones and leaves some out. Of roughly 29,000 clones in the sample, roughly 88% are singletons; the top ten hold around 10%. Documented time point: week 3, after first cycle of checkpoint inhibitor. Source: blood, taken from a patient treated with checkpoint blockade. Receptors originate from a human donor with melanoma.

CDR3 coding DNA: TGTGCCAGCAGTGATGAGCCAGGAACTACCGACGAGCAGTACTTC. This translates into CASSDEPGTTDEQYF. The genes are TRBV2 and TRBJ2-7; D gene unclear. The V and J ends lost 3 bases and 5 bases respectively, with 17 bases between them. The CDR3 is made up of 15 amino acids. Germline V gene lookup returns CDR1 SNHLY and CDR2 FYNNEI.

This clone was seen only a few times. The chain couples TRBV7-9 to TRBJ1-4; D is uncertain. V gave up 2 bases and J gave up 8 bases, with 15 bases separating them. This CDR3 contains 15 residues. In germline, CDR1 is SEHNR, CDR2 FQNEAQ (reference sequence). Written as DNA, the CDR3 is TGTGCCAGCAGCTTATGGGAGGGCTCTAGGGAAAAACTGTTTTTT. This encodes CASSLWEGSREKLFF. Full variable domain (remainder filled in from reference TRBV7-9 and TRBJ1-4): DTGVSQNPRHKITKRGQNVTFRCDPISEHNRLYWYRQTLGQGPEFLTYFQNEAQLEKSRLLSDRFSAERPKGSFSTLEIQRTEQGDSAMYLCASSLWEGSREKLFFGSGTQLSVL.

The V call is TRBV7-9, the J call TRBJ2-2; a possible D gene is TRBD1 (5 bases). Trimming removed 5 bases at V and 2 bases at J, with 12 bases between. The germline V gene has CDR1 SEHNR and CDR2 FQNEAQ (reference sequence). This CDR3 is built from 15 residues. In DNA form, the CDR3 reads TGTGCCAGCAGCGCGACAGCCACAAACACCGGGGAGCTGTTTTTT. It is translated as CASSATATNTGELFF. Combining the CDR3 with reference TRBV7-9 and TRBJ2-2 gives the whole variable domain DTGVSQNPRHKITKRGQNVTFRCDPISEHNRLYWYRQTLGQGPEFLTYFQNEAQLEKSRLLSDRFSAERPKGSFSTLEIQRTEQGDSAMYLCASSATATNTGELFFGEGSRLTVL.

CDR3 region: CASRPLAGGPTDTQYF. DNA for the CDR3: TGTGCCAGCAGACCCTTAGCGGGAGGGCCCACAGATACGCAGTATTTT. The chain recombines TRBV27 with TRBJ2-3, with 11 positions matching TRBD2. V lost 6 bases, J lost 2 bases, and 7 bases stayed unmatched. The CDR3 contains 16 residues. The germline V gene has CDR1 MNHEY and CDR2 SMNVEV (reference sequence).

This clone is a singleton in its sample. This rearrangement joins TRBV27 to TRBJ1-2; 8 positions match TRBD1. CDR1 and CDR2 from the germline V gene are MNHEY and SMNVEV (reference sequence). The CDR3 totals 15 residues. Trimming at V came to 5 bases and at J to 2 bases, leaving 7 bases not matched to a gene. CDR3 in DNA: TGTGCCAGCAGTAGCCGGACAGGGCCAAACTATGGCTACACCTTC. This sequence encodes CASSSRTGPNYGYTF.

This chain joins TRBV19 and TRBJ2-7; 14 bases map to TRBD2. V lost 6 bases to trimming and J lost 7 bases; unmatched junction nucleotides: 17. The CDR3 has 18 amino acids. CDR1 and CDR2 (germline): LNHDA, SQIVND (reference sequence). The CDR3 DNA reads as TGTGCCAGTAGACCGGGACTAGCGGGAGTTCCAGCCTATGGGGAGCAGTACTTC. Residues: CASRPGLAGVPAYGEQYF.

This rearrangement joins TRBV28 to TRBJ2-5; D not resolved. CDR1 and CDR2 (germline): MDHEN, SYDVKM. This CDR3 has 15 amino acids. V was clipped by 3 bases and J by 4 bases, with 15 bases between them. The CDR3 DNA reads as TGTGCCAGCAGTTTGCCGGTAGGGTCGGCAGAGACCCAGTACTTC. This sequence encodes CASSLPVGSAETQYF. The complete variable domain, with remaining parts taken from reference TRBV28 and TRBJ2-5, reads DVKVTQSSRYLVKRTGEKVFLECVQDMDHENMFWYRQDPGLGLRLIYFSYDVKMKEKGDIPEGYSVSREKKERFSLILESASTNQTSMYLCASSLPVGSAETQYFGPGTRLLVL.

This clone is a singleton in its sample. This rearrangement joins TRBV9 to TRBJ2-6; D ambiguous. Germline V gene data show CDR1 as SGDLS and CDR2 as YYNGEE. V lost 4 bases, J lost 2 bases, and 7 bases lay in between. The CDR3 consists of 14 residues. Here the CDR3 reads CASSLAAGANVLTF. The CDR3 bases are TGTGCCAGCAGCTTGGCTGCTGGGGCCAACGTCCTGACTTTC.

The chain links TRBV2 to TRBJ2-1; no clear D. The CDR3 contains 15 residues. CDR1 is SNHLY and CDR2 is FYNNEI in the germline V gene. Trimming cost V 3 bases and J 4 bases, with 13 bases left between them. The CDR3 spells CASSESDPGYNEQFF. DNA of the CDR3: TGTGCCAGCAGTGAGTCAGATCCGGGTTACAATGAGCAGTTCTTC.